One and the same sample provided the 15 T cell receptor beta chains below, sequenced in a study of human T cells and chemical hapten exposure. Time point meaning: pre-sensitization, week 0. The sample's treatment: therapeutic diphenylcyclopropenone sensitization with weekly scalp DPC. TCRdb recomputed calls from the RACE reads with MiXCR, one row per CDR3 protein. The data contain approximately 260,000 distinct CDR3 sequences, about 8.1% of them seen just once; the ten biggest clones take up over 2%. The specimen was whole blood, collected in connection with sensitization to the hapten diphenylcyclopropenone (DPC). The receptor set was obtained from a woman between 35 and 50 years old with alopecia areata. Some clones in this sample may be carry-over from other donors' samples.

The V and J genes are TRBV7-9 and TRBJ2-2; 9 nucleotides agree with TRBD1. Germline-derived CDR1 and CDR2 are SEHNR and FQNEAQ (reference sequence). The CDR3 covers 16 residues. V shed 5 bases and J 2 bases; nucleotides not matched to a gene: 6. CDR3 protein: CASSPGQGGNTGELFF. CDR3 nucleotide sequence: TGTGCCAGCAGCCCGGGACAGGGAGGTAACACCGGGGAGCTGTTTTTT. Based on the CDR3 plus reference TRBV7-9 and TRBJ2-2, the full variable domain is DTGVSQNPRHKITKRGQNVTFRCDPISEHNRLYWYRQTLGQGPEFLTYFQNEAQLEKSRLLSDRFSAERPKGSFSTLEIQRTEQGDSAMYLCASSPGQGGNTGELFFGEGSRLTVL.

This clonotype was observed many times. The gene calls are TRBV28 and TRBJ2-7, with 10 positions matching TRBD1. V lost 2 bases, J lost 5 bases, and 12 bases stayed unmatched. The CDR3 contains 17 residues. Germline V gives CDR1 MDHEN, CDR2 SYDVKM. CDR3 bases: TGTGCCAGCAGTTTACCGACTGCCGGGACAGGGGCCCACGAGCAGTACTTC. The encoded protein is CASSLPTAGTGAHEQYF.

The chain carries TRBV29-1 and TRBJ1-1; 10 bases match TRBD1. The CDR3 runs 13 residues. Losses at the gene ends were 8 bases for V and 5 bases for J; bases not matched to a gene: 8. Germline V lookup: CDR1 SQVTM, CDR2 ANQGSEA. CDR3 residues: CSSDRGPRTEAFF. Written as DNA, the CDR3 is TGCAGCTCTGACAGGGGGCCGAGGACTGAAGCTTTCTTT.

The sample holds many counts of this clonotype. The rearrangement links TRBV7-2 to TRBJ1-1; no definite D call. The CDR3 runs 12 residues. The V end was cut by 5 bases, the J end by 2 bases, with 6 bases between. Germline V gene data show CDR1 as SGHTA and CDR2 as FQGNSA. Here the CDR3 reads CASSQQNTEAFF. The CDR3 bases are TGTGCCAGCAGCCAACAAAACACTGAAGCTTTCTTT.

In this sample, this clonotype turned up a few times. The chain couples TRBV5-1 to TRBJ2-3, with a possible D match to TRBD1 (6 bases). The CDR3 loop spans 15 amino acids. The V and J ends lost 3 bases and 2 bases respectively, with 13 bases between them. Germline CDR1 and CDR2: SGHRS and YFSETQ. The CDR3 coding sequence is TGCGCCAGCAGCTCCCCCGGACAGCTCACAGATACGCAGTATTTT. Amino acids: CASSSPGQLTDTQYF.

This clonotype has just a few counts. The CDR3 loop reads CASSSSVETQYF. The DNA of the CDR3 is TGTGCCAGCAGCAGTAGCGTAGAGACCCAGTACTTC. The J gene is TRBJ2-5, the V gene TRBV6-5, with D tentatively TRBD2 (5 bases). The CDR3 loop spans 12 amino acids. V gave up 6 bases and J gave up 4 bases, with 9 bases separating them. Germline lookup yields CDR1 MNHEY and CDR2 SVGAGI.

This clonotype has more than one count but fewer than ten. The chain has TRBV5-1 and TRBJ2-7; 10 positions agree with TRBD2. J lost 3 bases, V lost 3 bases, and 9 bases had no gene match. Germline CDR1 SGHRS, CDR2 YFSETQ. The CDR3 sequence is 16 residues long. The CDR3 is CASSSGRTSGYYEQYF. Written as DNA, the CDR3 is TGCGCCAGCAGCTCCGGACGGACTAGCGGCTACTACGAGCAGTACTTC.

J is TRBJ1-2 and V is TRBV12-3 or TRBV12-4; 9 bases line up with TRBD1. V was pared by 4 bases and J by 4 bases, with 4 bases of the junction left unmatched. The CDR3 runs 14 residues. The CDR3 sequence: CASSWDRASYGYTF. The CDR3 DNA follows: TGTGCCAGCAGTTGGGACAGGGCTTCCTATGGCTACACCTTC.

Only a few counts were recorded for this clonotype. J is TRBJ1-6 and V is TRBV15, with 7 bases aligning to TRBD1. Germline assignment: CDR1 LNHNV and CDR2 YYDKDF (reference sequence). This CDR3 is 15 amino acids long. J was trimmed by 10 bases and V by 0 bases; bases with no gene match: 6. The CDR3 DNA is TGTGCCACCAGCAGAGAAGGCCAGGGGGTGTCACCCCTCCACTTT. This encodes CATSREGQGVSPLHF.

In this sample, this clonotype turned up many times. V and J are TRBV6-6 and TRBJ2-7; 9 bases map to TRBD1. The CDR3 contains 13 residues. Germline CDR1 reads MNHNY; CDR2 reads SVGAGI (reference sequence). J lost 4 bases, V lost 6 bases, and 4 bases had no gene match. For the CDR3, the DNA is TGTGCCAGCAGACGACAGGGGGAGTACGAGCAGTACTTC. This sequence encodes CASRRQGEYEQYF.

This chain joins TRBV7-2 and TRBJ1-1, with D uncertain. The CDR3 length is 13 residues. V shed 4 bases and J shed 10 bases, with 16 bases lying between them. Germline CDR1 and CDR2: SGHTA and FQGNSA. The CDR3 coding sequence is TGTGCCAGCAGCTCCGCCGAAGTCTCGACAGCTTTCTTT. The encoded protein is CASSSAEVSTAFF.

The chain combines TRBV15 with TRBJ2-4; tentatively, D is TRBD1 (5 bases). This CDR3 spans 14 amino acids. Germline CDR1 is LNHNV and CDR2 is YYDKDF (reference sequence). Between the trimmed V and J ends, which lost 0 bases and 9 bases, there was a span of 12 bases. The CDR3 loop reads CATSRDFRATIQYF. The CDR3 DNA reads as TGTGCCACCAGCAGAGACTTCAGGGCAACCATTCAGTACTTC.

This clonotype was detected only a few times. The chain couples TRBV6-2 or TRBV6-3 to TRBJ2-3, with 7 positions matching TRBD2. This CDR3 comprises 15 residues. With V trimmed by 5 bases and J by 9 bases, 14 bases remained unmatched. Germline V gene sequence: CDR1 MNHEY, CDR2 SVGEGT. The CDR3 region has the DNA TGTGCCAGCAGTCTACCCGGGCGGGAGAGGAAAACGCAGTATTTT. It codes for CASSLPGRERKTQYF.

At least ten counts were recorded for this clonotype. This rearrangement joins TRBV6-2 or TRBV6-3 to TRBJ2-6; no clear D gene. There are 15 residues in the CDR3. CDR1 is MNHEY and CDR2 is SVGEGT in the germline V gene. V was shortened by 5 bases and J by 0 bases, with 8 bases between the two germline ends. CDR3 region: CASSDGRSGANVLTF. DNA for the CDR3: TGTGCCAGCAGTGACGGTCGCTCTGGGGCCAACGTCCTGACTTTC.

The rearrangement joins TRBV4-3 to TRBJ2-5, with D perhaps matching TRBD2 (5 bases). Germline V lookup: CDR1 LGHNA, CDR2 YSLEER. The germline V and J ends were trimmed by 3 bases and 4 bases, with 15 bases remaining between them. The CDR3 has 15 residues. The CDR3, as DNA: TGCGCCAGCAGCCAGGAACCCGGACTTGTAGAGACCCAGTACTTC. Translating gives CASSQEPGLVETQYF.